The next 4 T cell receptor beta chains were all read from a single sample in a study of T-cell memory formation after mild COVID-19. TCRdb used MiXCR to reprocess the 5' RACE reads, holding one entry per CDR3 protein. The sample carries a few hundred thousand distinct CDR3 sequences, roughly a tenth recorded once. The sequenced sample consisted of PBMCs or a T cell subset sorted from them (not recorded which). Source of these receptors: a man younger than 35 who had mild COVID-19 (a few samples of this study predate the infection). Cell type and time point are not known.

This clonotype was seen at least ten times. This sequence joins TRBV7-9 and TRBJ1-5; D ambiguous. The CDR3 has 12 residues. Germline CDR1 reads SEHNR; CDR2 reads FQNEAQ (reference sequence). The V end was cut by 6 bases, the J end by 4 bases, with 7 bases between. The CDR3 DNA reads TGTGCCAGCAGTCCCGAGAATCAGCCCCAGCATTTT. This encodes CASSPENQPQHF.

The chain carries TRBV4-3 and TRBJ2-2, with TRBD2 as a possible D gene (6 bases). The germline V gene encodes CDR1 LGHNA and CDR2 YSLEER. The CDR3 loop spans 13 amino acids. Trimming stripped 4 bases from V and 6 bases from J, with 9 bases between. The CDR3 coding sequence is TGCGCCAGCAGCCTCCTAGCGTCCGGGGAGCTGTTTTTT. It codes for CASSLLASGELFF.

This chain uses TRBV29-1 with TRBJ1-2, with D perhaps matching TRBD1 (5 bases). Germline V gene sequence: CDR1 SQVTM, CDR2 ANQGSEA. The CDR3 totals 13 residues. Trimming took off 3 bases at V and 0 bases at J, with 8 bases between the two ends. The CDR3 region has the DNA TGCAGCGTTGAGGGGGGAACTAACTATGGCTACACCTTC. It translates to CSVEGGTNYGYTF.

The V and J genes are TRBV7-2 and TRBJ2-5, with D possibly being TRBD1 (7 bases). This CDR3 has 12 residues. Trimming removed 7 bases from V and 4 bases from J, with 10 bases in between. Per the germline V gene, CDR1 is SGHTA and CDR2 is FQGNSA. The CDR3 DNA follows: TGTGCCAGCACCCAGGGGGGAGAGACCCAGTACTTC. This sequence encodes CASTQGGETQYF.